This TCR beta chain originates from a study of long-term antiretroviral therapy in people with HIV. On the study more broadly: About a decade before 2015, the earliest samples were taken when ART was typically delayed.

None of the participants with HIV were treated outside the United States. Regarding this clone: Its target is not known.

The CDR3 runs 15 residues. Germline V gene lookup returns CDR1 MDHEN and CDR2 SYDVKM. J was trimmed by 7 bases and V by 6 bases; bases with no gene match: 12. Study results and caveats: Once patients were on ART, diversity went higher but still fell short of transplant donor controls.

Researchers ran immunoSEQ v3.0 at survey level. The study targeted about 40,000-50,000 T-cell genomes per sample in sequencing. TCRdb's table, derived via immunoSEQ multiplex PCR, lists solely in-frame clones and lacks some. This table holds roughly 28,000 clones, 90% to 95% found once. This clonotype was obtained from a man aged 25 to 40 with HIV. Sequences were derived from unsorted PBMCs, sampled 6 to 6.5 years after starting antiretroviral therapy. The V gene is TRBV28, the J gene TRBJ2-1; TRBD2 aligns across 7 bases. CDR3 nucleotides: TGTGCCAGCAGGGAGGGCGGGGGTGAGGGGAATGAGCAGTTCTTC. Its protein product is CASREGGGEGNEQFF.